This entry lists 15 T cell receptor beta chains sequenced from one sample in a study of prognosis after radiotherapy for stage I lung cancer. Genomic DNA provided the template from which TCR beta CDR3 was amplified by two-round multiplex PCR. The first PCR round targeted every TRBV and TRBJ gene with specific primers. TCRdb fed the multiplex PCR reads into MiXCR, producing one record per CDR3 protein. Of 15,000 to 20,000 distinct CDR3 sequences listed, around 24% are singletons. The specimen was PBMCs, collected before or after stereotactic body radiation therapy (not recorded which). These receptors were obtained from a donor at least 50 years old with non-small cell lung cancer.

The CDR3 is CARPRDRGVGETQYF. In DNA form, the CDR3 reads TGTGCCAGACCCCGGGACAGGGGTGTCGGGGAGACCCAGTACTTC. The chain employs TRBV6-2 or TRBV6-3 and TRBJ2-5; TRBD1 aligns across 10 bases. The V segment lost 9 bases and the J segment 5 bases; nucleotides outside the gene matches: 12. The CDR3 runs 15 residues. CDR1 MNHEY and CDR2 SVGEGT come from the germline V gene.

Of note for this clonotype: Being one base from a much bigger clone, this may be a read error. The rearrangement joins TRBV6-2 or TRBV6-3 to TRBJ2-5; 10 positions match TRBD1. V gave up 5 bases and J gave up 5 bases; unmatched junction bases: 8. CDR1 is MNHEY, CDR2 SVGEGT, per germline. The CDR3 runs 15 residues. Here the CDR3 reads CASSLGQGEAETQYF. The CDR3, as DNA: TGTGCCAGCAGTCTCGGACAGGGGGAGGCGGAGACCCAGTACTTC.

This clonotype was seen ten or more times. The V gene is TRBV6-1, the J gene TRBJ2-1; D is possibly TRBD2 (5 bases). CDR3 size: 15 residues. V lost 1 base and J lost 8, with 15 bases in between. Per the germline V gene, CDR1 is MNHNS and CDR2 is SASEGT. The CDR3, as DNA: TGTGCCAGCAGTGAAGGAGGAGGAGACATCGATGAGCAGTTCTTC. Amino acids: CASSEGGGDIDEQFF.

At least ten counts were recorded for this clonotype. V and J are TRBV19 and TRBJ2-7; D may be TRBD2 (5 bases). Trimming removed 3 bases at V and 0 bases at J, with 9 bases between. CDR1 is LNHDA and CDR2 is SQIVND in the germline V gene (reference sequence). This CDR3 is built from 14 residues. In DNA, the CDR3 is TGTGCCAGTAGTATTGTTGGGAGCTCCTACGAGCAGTACTTC. Encoded protein: CASSIVGSSYEQYF.

This clonotype has at least ten counts. The rearrangement uses TRBV12-3 or TRBV12-4 and TRBJ2-3; the D gene is possibly TRBD2 (6 bases). Trimming removed 5 bases from V and 6 bases from J, with 18 bases in between. The CDR3 is 15 residues long. In DNA, the CDR3 is TGTGCCAGCAGTGAGGGGCCAGGCCGGGGGGATACGCAGTATTTT. Translating it yields CASSEGPGRGDTQYF.

Comment on this clonotype: A read error is the likely source, as a far larger clone sits one nucleotide away. This sequence joins TRBV3-1 and TRBJ2-7, with 7 bases that match TRBD1. CDR3 length: 16 residues. Losses at the gene ends were 6 bases for V and 5 bases for J; bases not matched to a gene: 16. Germline values: CDR1 LGHDT, CDR2 YNNKEL (reference sequence). The chain's CDR3 is CASRLMVSGGVHEQYF. DNA for the CDR3: TGTGCCAGCAGACTTATGGTATCAGGGGGAGTGCACGAGCAGTACTTC.

This clonotype came up many times. This rearrangement joins TRBV20-1 to TRBJ1-6; D not certain. Germline values: CDR1 DFQATT, CDR2 SNEGSKA (reference sequence). CDR3 length: 12 residues. V was trimmed by 5 bases and J by 3 bases, leaving 5 bases between them. CDR3 sequence (DNA): TGCAGTGCTCAGGTCTATAATTCACCCCTCCACTTT. Protein sequence: CSAQVYNSPLHF.

This clonotype was found many times. A single base separates this from a much larger clone, so it may be a read error. The chain combines TRBV11-3 with TRBJ2-7; tentative D call: TRBD2 (5 bases). Germline lookup yields CDR1 SGHNT and CDR2 YENEEA. V shed 3 bases and J shed 3 bases, with 9 bases lying between them. The CDR3 sequence is 13 residues long. CDR3: CASSFRGNYEQYF. For the CDR3, the DNA is TGTGCCAGCAGCTTTCGGGGTAACTACGAGCAGTACTTC.

The chain carries TRBV10-3 and TRBJ2-3, with 14 bases that match TRBD2. The germline gives CDR1 ENHRY, CDR2 SYGVKD. The CDR3 runs 17 residues. J was trimmed by 5 bases and V by 7 bases; bases with no gene match: 11. CDR3 amino acids: CAIKPGLAGVKKDTQYF. DNA for the CDR3: TGTGCCATCAAACCGGGACTAGCGGGAGTAAAGAAAGATACGCAGTATTTT.

Regarding this clonotype: With only one base between it and a far larger clone, this is likely a read error. This chain joins TRBV7-9 and TRBJ2-1, with 11 bases identical to TRBD2. The ends lost 5 bases at V and 10 bases at J; junction bases unmatched: 10. Germline lookup yields CDR1 SEHNR and CDR2 FQNEAQ (reference sequence). CDR3 size: 15 residues. The CDR3 coding sequence is TGTGCCAGCAGCCTCAGCGGGACTAGCGGCTACGAGCAGTTCTTC. Its translation is CASSLSGTSGYEQFF. Combining the CDR3 with reference TRBV7-9 and TRBJ2-1 gives the whole variable domain DTGVSQNPRHKITKRGQNVTFRCDPISEHNRLYWYRQTLGQGPEFLTYFQNEAQLEKSRLLSDRFSAERPKGSFSTLEIQRTEQGDSAMYLCASSLSGTSGYEQFFGPGTRLTVL.

This clonotype was seen ten or more times. The genes are TRBV3-1 and TRBJ2-7, with D unresolved. Trimming stripped 1 base from V and 4 bases from J, with 5 bases between. The germline CDR1 and CDR2 sequences are LGHDT and YNNKEL (reference sequence). This CDR3 contains 12 residues. CDR3 nucleotide sequence: TGTGCCAGCAGCCAAGTCAAATACGAGCAGTACTTC. Translation: CASSQVKYEQYF.

This clonotype was found many times. The chain has TRBV12-3 or TRBV12-4 and TRBJ2-5, with D uncertain. Trimming left V 6 bases short and J 3 bases short, with 11 bases between. The CDR3 runs 13 residues. CDR3 sequence reads: CASSPRWEETQYF. The CDR3 DNA sequence: TGTGCCAGCAGCCCGAGGTGGGAAGAGACCCAGTACTTC.

This clonotype was detected many times. This sequence joins TRBV5-1 and TRBJ1-1; 7 positions match TRBD1. The CDR3 consists of 15 residues. J gave up 0 bases and V 3 bases, and 5 bases lay outside the gene matches. Germline-derived CDR1 and CDR2 are SGHRS and YFSETQ. The CDR3 sequence is CASSWDSYMNTEAFF. CDR3 sequence (DNA): TGCGCCAGCAGCTGGGACAGCTATATGAACACTGAAGCTTTCTTT. The variable domain in full, completed from reference TRBV5-1 and TRBJ1-1, reads KAGVTQTPRYLIKTRGQQVTLSCSPISGHRSVSWYQQTPGQGLQFLFEYFSETQRNKGNFPGRFSGRQFSNSRSEMNVSTLELGDSALYLCASSWDSYMNTEAFFGQGTRLTVV.

As for this clonotype: A far larger clone is a single base away, which makes a read error likely. The CDR3 coding sequence is TGTGCCAGCAGTTACAGGGGGTATATCTACAATGAGCAGTACTTC. Encoded protein: CASSYRGYIYNEQYF. The genes are TRBV27 and TRBJ2-7, with TRBD1 identical over 8 bases. Per germline, CDR1 MNHEY and CDR2 SMNVEV (reference sequence). The CDR3 contains 15 residues. After removal of 4 bases from V and 7 bases from J, the junction contained 12 bases not matched to a gene.

Concerning this clonotype: Given a far larger clone just one base away, this is likely a sequencing read error. This chain uses TRBV7-8 with TRBJ2-1, with TRBD1 matching over 7 bases. The J call is in doubt because the DNA end fits TRBJ2-5 better. CDR1 is SGHVS, CDR2 FQNEAQ, per germline. The CDR3 contains 13 residues. CDR3 in DNA: TGTGCCAGCGATAGGGACAGATTTGAGACCCAGTACTTC. This codes for CASDRDRFETQYF.